These T cell receptor beta chains were read from a single sample in a study of blood T cell repertoires in COVID-19. Clones were sequenced by immunoSEQ multiplex PCR, and TCRdb holds only the in-frame ones, with some missing. This table has a few hundred thousand clones, more than 70% appearing once. The sequencing input was PBMCs or T cells enriched from blood (not recorded which). The receptors were sampled from a man under 40 who had recovered from COVID-19. CDR3s include the opening cysteine and the closing phenylalanine or tryptophan. D genes are given only for firm matches. Only part of the rows carry a size: once, few, many, or a class if the clone is expanded.

j_call cdr3_length d_call clone_size v_call cdr3_nt cdr3_aa
TRBJ2-3 15 TRBD2 NA TRBV7-2 TGTGCCAGCAGCTTACCCAGCGGGGGAACAGATACGCAGTATTTT CASSLPSGGTDTQYF
TRBJ1-3 15 NA many TRBV6-5 TGTGCCAGCAGCCAGGACTCCCCGGGGGGAAACACCATATATTTT CASSQDSPGGNTIYF
TRBJ1-2 13 NA few TRBV4-2 TGTGCCAGCAGCCAAGAAGCCCCTTATGGCTACACCTTC CASSQEAPYGYTF
TRBJ1-5 15 TRBD1 NA TRBV19 TGTGCCAGTAGATCTACAGGGGGCAGGCTTCAGCCCCAGCATTTT CASRSTGGRLQPQHF
TRBJ2-4 11 NA NA TRBV20-1 TGCAGTCGGTTGGGGGCCCGCATTCAGTACTTC CSRLGARIQYF
TRBJ1-1 14 TRBD1 NA TRBV7-9 TGTGCCAGCAGCGGGACAGGAGGGGGGACTGAAGCTTTCTTT CASSGTGGGTEAFF
TRBJ2-7 14 NA NA TRBV9 TGTGCCAGCAGCCCAGAGGTCGCTATCTACGAGCAGTACTTC CASSPEVAIYEQYF
TRBJ2-3 15 TRBD2 NA TRBV19 TGTGCCAGTAGTATAGGGGGACGGGGGGCAGATACGCAGTATTTT CASSIGGRGADTQYF
TRBJ1-1 12 NA NA TRBV29-1 TGCAGCGTTGATGGGCGGGGGACTGAAGCTTTCTTT CSVDGRGTEAFF
TRBJ2-3 13 NA NA TRBV7-8 TGTGCCAGCAGCTTAGGGGCCAGGGATACGCAGTATTTT CASSLGARDTQYF
TRBJ2-6 14 NA once TRBV18 TGTGCCAGCTCACTAACTTCTGGGGCCAACGTCCTGACTTTC CASSLTSGANVLTF
TRBJ1-1 18 TRBD1 NA TRBV7-3 TGTGCCAGCAGCTACTATGCCGGGACAGGGAGGATGAACACTGAAGCTTTCTTT CASSYYAGTGRMNTEAFF
TRBJ1-4 15 TRBD1 NA TRBV30 TGTGCCTGGAGCGGGTTGGGGACAGGGGAAGAAAAACTGTTTTTT CAWSGLGTGEEKLFF
TRBJ2-3 16 TRBD2 NA TRBV7-2 TGTGCCAGCAGCTTAGTAAGCGGGGGCCCCACAGATACGCAGTATTTT CASSLVSGGPTDTQYF
TRBJ2-7 16 TRBD2 NA TRBV2 TGTGCCAGCAGTGTCTTCCCAGGTAGCGGGAGCTACGAGCAGTACTTC CASSVFPGSGSYEQYF
TRBJ2-2 14 NA NA TRBV5-4 TGTGCCAGCAGACCGGGACTGGCAACCGGGGAGCTGTTTTTT CASRPGLATGELFF
TRBJ1-2 16 NA NA TRBV5-5 TGTGCCAGCAGCTCAGAATACAGTGGCCTGGGCTATGGCTACACCTTC CASSSEYSGLGYGYTF
TRBJ1-1 15 TRBD1 NA TRBV3-1/TRBV3-2 TGTGCCAGCAGCCAAGATCAGACAGGGGCTCAAGGGGCTTTCTTT CASSQDQTGAQGAFF
TRBJ2-2 13 NA once TRBV30 TGTGCCTGGCATGGTCAGGTCACCGGGGAGCTGTTTTTT CAWHGQVTGELFF
TRBJ1-4 17 TRBD1 NA TRBV15 TGTGCCACCAGCAGACAGGGGGGCGGGGCAACTAATGAAAAACTGTTTTTT CATSRQGGGATNEKLFF
TRBJ1-4 15 TRBD1 NA TRBV6-5 TGTGCCAGCAGTTACTCGGACAGGAGTAATGAAAAACTGTTTTTT CASSYSDRSNEKLFF
TRBJ1-4 16 TRBD1 NA TRBV5-6 TGTGCCAGCAGCTGGGGACAGGGGGCTCCTAATGAAAAACTGTTTTTT CASSWGQGAPNEKLFF
TRBJ2-3 16 TRBD2 once TRBV9 TGTGCCAGCAGCGCTGGCGGGGGACTAGGGACAGATACGCAGTATTTT CASSAGGGLGTDTQYF
TRBJ2-1 17 NA NA TRBV21-1 TGTGCCAGCAGCAACGTAGGTAGCGGGGGGACCAACAATGAGCAGTTCTTC CASSNVGSGGTNNEQFF
TRBJ1-5 12 TRBD1 NA TRBV6-5 TGTGCCAGCTGGCAGGGGGGCCAGCCCCAGCATTTT CASWQGGQPQHF
TRBJ2-3 14 NA NA TRBV5-1 TGCGCCAGCAGCCCCGATAGTAGCACAGATACGCAGTATTTT CASSPDSSTDTQYF
TRBJ1-4 14 TRBD1 once TRBV4-3 TGCGCCAGCAGCCAAGGGACAGGGCGGGAAAAACTGTTTTTT CASSQGTGREKLFF
TRBJ1-5 14 TRBD1 NA TRBV10-3 TGTGCCATCAATGGACAGGGGGAGGGTCAGCCCCAGCATTTT CAINGQGEGQPQHF
TRBJ1-5 15 TRBD1 NA TRBV7-9 TGTGCCAGCAGCTTGGGACAGGGGGTTGATCAGCCCCAGCATTTT CASSLGQGVDQPQHF
TRBJ2-5 15 NA NA TRBV5-5 TGTGCCAGCAGCTTGGGTCGACAGCCCCAAGAGACCCAGTACTTC CASSLGRQPQETQYF
TRBJ2-1 19 TRBD2 NA TRBV4-3 TGCGCCAGCAGCCAAGTGGGAGTCAGTCGGGGGGGCAATTACAATGAGCAGTTCTTC CASSQVGVSRGGNYNEQFF
TRBJ2-7 14 TRBD1 NA TRBV2 TGTGCCAGCAGTAAGGGGGCCCTCTCCTACGAGCAGTACTTC CASSKGALSYEQYF
TRBJ1-1 14 TRBD1 once TRBV5-1 TGCGCCAGCAGCTGGGGACAGGGGTACACTGAAGCTTTCTTT CASSWGQGYTEAFF
TRBJ1-1 15 NA NA TRBV7-2 TGTGCCAGCAGCCCCCACGGGGGGGGGCTCACTGAAGCTTTCTTT CASSPHGGGLTEAFF
TRBJ1-3 15 NA NA TRBV18 TGTGCCAGCTCACCAGTCCCAGGGCCTGGAAACACCATATATTTT CASSPVPGPGNTIYF
TRBJ1-1 16 TRBD1 NA TRBV18 TGTGCCAGCTCAGACGACAGGGCCAAAATGAACACTGAAGCTTTCTTT CASSDDRAKMNTEAFF
TRBJ2-3 17 TRBD2 NA TRBV9 TGTGCCAGCAGCGGGGCCCCCCAGCGGGGGTCCACAGATACGCAGTATTTT CASSGAPQRGSTDTQYF
TRBJ2-7 13 NA few TRBV12-3/TRBV12-4 TGTGCCAGCAGTTTGGGGGGGCCCTACGAGCAGTACTTC CASSLGGPYEQYF
TRBJ1-2 16 NA NA TRBV4-3 TGCGCCAGCAGCCAAGATAGGCAGGGCCCTAACTATGGCTACACCTTC CASSQDRQGPNYGYTF
TRBJ2-1 12 NA once TRBV12-3/TRBV12-4 TGTGCCAGCAGTCGGGAAGTCCTAATCCAGTTCTTC CASSREVLIQFF
TRBJ2-1 17 NA once TRBV7-2 TGTGCCAGCAGCCTAAAGGGGGGGCAGAGCTCCTACAATGAGCAGTTCTTC CASSLKGGQSSYNEQFF
TRBJ1-6 15 NA NA TRBV23-1 TGCGCCAGCAGTCAATCGCGGGGGGCCAATTCACCCCTCCACTTT CASSQSRGANSPLHF
TRBJ1-4 14 NA NA TRBV27 TGTGCCAGCGGAGGAGTATCAACTAATGAAAAACTGTTTTTT CASGGVSTNEKLFF